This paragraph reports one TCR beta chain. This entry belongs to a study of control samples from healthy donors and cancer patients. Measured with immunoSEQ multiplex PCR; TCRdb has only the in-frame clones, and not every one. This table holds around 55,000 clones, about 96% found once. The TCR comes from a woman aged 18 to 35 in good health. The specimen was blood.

Here the CDR3 DNA reads TGTGCCAGCAGCTTAGCGATTGCCAGGGCCCACTTGTACTATGGCTACACCTTC. Residues: CASSLAIARAHLYYGYTF. This chain joins TRBV7-8 and TRBJ1-2; a possible D gene is TRBD1 (5 bases). The ends were cut back, 0 bases at V and 3 bases at J, with 20 bases in the middle. The CDR3 covers 18 residues. Per the germline V gene, CDR1 is SGHVS and CDR2 is FQNEAQ.